Following are 3 T cell receptor beta chains from one sample sequenced in a study of blood T cell repertoires in COVID-19. Measured with immunoSEQ multiplex PCR; TCRdb has only the in-frame clones, and not every one. This sample has 85,000 to 130,000 clones, with roughly 89% found just once. The specimen was peripheral blood. The receptor set was obtained from a man aged 65 to 85 with acute or convalescent COVID-19.

The rearrangement uses TRBV2 and TRBJ1-6, with TRBD1 matching 10 bases. Germline trimming cut 4 bases from V and 10 bases from J; bases unmatched to any gene: 7. Germline loops: CDR1 SNHLY, CDR2 FYNNEI. CDR3 length: 15 residues. This CDR3 is CASSGSTGGRSPLHF. Written as DNA, the CDR3 is TGTGCCAGCAGTGGGTCGACAGGGGGCAGATCACCCCTCCACTTT.

This clone was observed a handful of times. The chain is built from TRBV9 and TRBJ2-5; 8 nucleotides line up with TRBD2. Per the germline V gene, CDR1 is SGDLS and CDR2 is YYNGEE. The CDR3 consists of 15 residues. The V and J ends lost 0 bases and 5 bases, in that order; junction bases with no gene match: 6. CDR3 in DNA: TGTGCCAGCAGCGTAGGTAGCGGGGCCGTGGAGACCCAGTACTTC. It codes for CASSVGSGAVETQYF.

The genes are TRBV29-1 and TRBJ1-2; D unresolved. The CDR3 has 14 amino acids. Trimming removed 0 bases at V and 7 bases at J, with 15 bases between. The V gene's germline CDR1 is SQVTM and CDR2 ANQGSEA. The CDR3 region is CSVEDLGLIIGYTF. The CDR3 nucleotides are TGCAGCGTTGAAGATCTAGGACTTATTATTGGCTACACCTTC.